This T cell receptor (beta chain) was sequenced in a study of CD8 T cells in Susac syndrome. General study findings and limits: As the study acknowledged, the number of individuals who were part of its TCR sequencing and HLA analysis was relatively small.

The germline CDR1 and CDR2 sequences are LNHDA and SQIVND (reference sequence). The CDR3 has 14 amino acids. V lost 1 base to trimming and J lost 3 bases, with 10 bases between them. Remarks on this clonotype: The antigen remains unidentified.

The multiple sclerosis controls comprised treatment-naive patients whose relapsing-remitting disease was stable or active. The authors negatively isolated CD8+ and CD4+ T cells and FACS-enriched TEMRA cells. A quantity of roughly 0.5 to 1 ug RNA underwent reverse transcription using random hexamers. It was immunoSEQ multiplex PCR that amplified TCR beta CDR3 across 54 Vbeta and 13 Jbeta. Via MiXCR, TCRdb re-called the immunoSEQ multiplex PCR reads, giving one row per CDR3 protein. The sample holds about 200,000 distinct CDR3 sequences, roughly 90% seen once. This TCR was recovered from a human donor with multiple sclerosis. The rearrangement uses TRBV19 and TRBJ2-7; TRBD1 might be the D (6 bases). Sequencing was carried out using CD8+ T cells from PBMCs. CDR3 nucleotide sequence: TGTGCCAGTAGTATAGCAACAGGGTACTACGAGCAGTACTTC. Its protein product is CASSIATGYYEQYF. Full variable domain (missing parts from reference TRBV19 and TRBJ2-7): DGGITQSPKYLFRKEGQNVTLSCEQNLNHDAMYWYRQDPGQGLRLIYYSQIVNDFQKGDIAEGYSVSREKKESFPLTVTSAQKNPTAFYLCASSIATGYYEQYFGPGTRLTVT.